These 9 T cell receptor beta chains were all obtained from the same sample, sequenced in a study of blood T cell repertoires in COVID-19. TCRdb keeps only in-frame clones here, not all; method: immunoSEQ multiplex PCR. The sample has 100,000 to 150,000 clones, approximately 86% seen once. Sequencing was performed on PBMCs or T cells enriched from blood (not recorded which). These receptors originate from a woman in her 50s who had recovered from COVID-19.

This clone has just a few counts. As DNA, the CDR3 is TGTGCCAGCAGCTGGATTTCGGGTAACACTGAAGCTTTCTTT. Amino acid sequence: CASSWISGNTEAFF. V and J are TRBV11-2 and TRBJ1-1; D uncertain. The V gene lost 4 bases and the J gene lost 2 bases, with 11 bases spanning the gap. CDR3 length equals 14 residues. Germline V gives CDR1 SGHAT, CDR2 FQNNGV.

The chain carries TRBV2 and TRBJ1-2; D is undetermined. The CDR3 is 12 residues long. Trimming removed 6 bases from V and 4 bases from J, with 9 bases in between. Germline assignment: CDR1 SNHLY and CDR2 FYNNEI. CDR3 DNA sequence: TGTGCCAGCAGCGCAACATCCTATGGCTACACCTTC. It yields the protein CASSATSYGYTF.

On this clone itself: The conserved closing phenylalanine or tryptophan is absent in this CDR3, likely reflecting a read error. The chain joins TRBV6-2 or TRBV6-3 to TRBJ2-7; 11 positions agree with TRBD2. CDR1 is MNHEY and CDR2 is SVGEGT in the germline V gene. The V gene end was trimmed by 2 bases and the J gene end by 1 base; junction bases not matched to a gene: 7. The CDR3 extends over 17 amino acids. The CDR3 nucleotides read TGTGCCAGCAGTTACACCGACAGACTAGCGGGGTCCTACGAGCAGTACCTC. Protein product: CASSYTDRLAGSYEQYL.

This rearrangement joins TRBV28 to TRBJ1-1; the match to TRBD1 covers 8 bases. Germline V gene sequence: CDR1 MDHEN, CDR2 SYDVKM. V lost 8 bases, J lost 0 bases, and 14 bases stayed unmatched. This CDR3 comprises 17 residues. CDR3 nucleotide sequence: TGTGCCAGCGCCTCCGGGACAGGAGCATTCATGAACACTGAAGCTTTCTTT. It encodes CASASGTGAFMNTEAFF.

The V and J genes are TRBV7-6 and TRBJ2-7, with D maybe TRBD1 (7 bases). V was trimmed by 5 bases and J by 3 bases, leaving 14 bases between them. Germline lookup yields CDR1 SGHVS and CDR2 FNYEAQ. The CDR3 has 14 amino acids. In DNA, the CDR3 is TGTGCCAGCAGCCAGCAGGGGGGCCTCTACGAGCAGTACTTC. Translated, it gives CASSQQGGLYEQYF.

In this sample, this clone turned up a few times. The V gene is TRBV19, the J gene TRBJ1-5, with 11 bases aligning to TRBD1. CDR1 LNHDA and CDR2 SQIVND come from the germline V gene (reference sequence). V lost 1 base, J lost 6 bases, and 11 bases stayed unmatched. CDR3 length: 18 amino acids. CDR3 DNA: TGTGCCAGTAGTATAGCCTCACCCGGGACAGGGGGAAGTCAGCCCCAGCATTTT. It is translated as CASSIASPGTGGSQPQHF.

This rearrangement joins TRBV11-2 to TRBJ2-5; maybe TRBD1 (5 bases). There are 13 residues in the CDR3. Deletions cut 1 base from V and 5 bases from J, with 8 bases between. CDR1 is SGHAT and CDR2 is FQNNGV in the germline V gene. CDR3 in amino acids: CASSLGGSETQYF. DNA of the CDR3: TGTGCCAGCAGCTTAGGGGGCAGTGAGACCCAGTACTTC.

V gene TRBV12-3 or TRBV12-4 combines with J gene TRBJ2-5, with 8 bases matching TRBD2. Losses at the gene ends were 6 bases for V and 11 bases for J; bases not matched to a gene: 8. This CDR3 is 12 amino acids long. CDR3 in amino acids: CASSSGLVDQYF. For the CDR3, the DNA is TGTGCCAGCAGCTCGGGACTAGTAGATCAGTACTTC.

A single count supports this clone. The V and J genes are TRBV5-5 and TRBJ2-5; 8 nucleotides agree with TRBD1. V gave up 2 bases and J gave up 5 bases; unmatched junction bases: 8. This CDR3 is built from 15 residues. CDR1 and CDR2 from the germline V gene are SGHKS and YYEKEE (reference sequence). CDR3 in DNA: TGTGCCAGCAGCTTAGGCCAGGGGGCCCCCGAGACCCAGTACTTC. Translation: CASSLGQGAPETQYF.